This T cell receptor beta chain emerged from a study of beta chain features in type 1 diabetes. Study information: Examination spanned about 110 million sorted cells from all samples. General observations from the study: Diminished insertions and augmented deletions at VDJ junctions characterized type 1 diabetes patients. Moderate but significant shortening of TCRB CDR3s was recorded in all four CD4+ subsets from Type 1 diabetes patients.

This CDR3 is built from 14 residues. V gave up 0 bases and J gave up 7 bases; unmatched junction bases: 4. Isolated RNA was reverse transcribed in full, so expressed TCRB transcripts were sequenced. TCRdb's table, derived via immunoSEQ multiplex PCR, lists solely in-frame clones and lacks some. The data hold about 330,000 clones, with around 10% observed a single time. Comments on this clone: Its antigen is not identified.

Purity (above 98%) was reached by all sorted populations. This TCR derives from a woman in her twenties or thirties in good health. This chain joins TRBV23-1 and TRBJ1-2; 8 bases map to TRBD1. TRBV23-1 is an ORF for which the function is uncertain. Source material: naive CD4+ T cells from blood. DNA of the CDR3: TGCGCCAGCAGTCAATCGGACAGGGTCGGTGGCTACACCTTC. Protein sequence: CASSQSDRVGGYTF.